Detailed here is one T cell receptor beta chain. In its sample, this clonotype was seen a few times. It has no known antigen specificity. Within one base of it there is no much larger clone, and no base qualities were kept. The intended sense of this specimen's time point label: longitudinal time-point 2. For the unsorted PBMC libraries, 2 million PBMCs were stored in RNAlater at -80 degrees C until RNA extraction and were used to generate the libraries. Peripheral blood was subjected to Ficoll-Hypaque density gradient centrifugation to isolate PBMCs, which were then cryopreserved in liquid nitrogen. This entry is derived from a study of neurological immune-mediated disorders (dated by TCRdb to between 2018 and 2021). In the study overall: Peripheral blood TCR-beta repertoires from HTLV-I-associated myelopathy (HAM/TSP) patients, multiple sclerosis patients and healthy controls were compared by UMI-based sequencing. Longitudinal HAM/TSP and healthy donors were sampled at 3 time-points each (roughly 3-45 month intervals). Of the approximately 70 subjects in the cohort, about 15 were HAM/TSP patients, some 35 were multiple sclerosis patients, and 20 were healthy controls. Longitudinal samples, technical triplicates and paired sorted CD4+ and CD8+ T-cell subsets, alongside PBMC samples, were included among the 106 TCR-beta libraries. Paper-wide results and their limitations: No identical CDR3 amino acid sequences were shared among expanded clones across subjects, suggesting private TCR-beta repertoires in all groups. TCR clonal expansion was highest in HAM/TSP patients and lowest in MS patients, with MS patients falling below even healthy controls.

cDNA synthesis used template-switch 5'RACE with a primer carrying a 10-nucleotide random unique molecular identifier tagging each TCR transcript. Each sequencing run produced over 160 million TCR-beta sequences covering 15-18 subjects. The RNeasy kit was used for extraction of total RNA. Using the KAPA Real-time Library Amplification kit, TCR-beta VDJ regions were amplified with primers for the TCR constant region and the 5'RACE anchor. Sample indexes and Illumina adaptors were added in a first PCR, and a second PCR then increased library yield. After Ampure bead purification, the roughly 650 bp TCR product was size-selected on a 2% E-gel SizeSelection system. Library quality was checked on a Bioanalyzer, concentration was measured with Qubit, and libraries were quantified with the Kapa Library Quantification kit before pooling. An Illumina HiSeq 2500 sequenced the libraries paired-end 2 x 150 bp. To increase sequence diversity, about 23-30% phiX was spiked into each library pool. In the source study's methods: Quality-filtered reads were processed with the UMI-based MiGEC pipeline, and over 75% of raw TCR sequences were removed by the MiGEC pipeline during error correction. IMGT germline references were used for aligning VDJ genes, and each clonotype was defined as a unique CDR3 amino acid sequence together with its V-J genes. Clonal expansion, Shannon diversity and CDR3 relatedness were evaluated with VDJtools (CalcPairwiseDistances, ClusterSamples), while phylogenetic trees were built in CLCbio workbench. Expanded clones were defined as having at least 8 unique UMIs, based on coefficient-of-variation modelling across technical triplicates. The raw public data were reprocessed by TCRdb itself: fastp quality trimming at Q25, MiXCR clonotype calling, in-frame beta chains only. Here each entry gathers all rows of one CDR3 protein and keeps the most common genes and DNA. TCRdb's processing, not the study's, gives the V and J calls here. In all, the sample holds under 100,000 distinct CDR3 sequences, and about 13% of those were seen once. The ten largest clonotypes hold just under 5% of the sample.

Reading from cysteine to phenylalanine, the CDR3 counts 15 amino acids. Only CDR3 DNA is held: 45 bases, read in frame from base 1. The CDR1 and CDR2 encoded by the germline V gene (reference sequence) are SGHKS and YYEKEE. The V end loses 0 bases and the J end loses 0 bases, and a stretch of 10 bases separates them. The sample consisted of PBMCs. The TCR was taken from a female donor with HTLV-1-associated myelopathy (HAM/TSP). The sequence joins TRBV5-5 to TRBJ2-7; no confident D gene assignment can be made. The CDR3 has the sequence CASSLGRSYSYEQYF. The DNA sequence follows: TGTGCCAGCAGCTTGGGTAGAAGCTACTCCTACGAGCAGTACTTC.